This entry lists 6 T cell receptor beta chains sequenced from one sample in a study of blood T cell repertoires in COVID-19. The method was immunoSEQ multiplex PCR; TCRdb's version includes in-frame clones alone and lacks a portion of them. Among 250,000 to 300,000 clones listed, roughly nine tenths were seen once. The sequencing input was peripheral blood. The receptors shown here come from a man in his fifties with acute or convalescent COVID-19.

The chain carries TRBV7-3 and TRBJ2-2; TRBD2 matches 11 bases. Germline CDR1 is SGHTA and CDR2 is FQGTGA. Germline trimming cut 3 bases from V and 2 bases from J; bases unmatched to any gene: 5. The CDR3 is 17 amino acids. CDR3 in DNA: TGTGCCAGCAGCTTGCTAGCGGGGGGACTCAACACCGGGGAGCTGTTTTTT. Translated, it gives CASSLLAGGLNTGELFF. The whole variable domain, remainder taken from reference TRBV7-3 and TRBJ2-2, is GAGVSQTPSNKVTEKGKYVELRCDPISGHTALYWYRQSLGQGPEFLIYFQGTGAADDSGLPNDRFFAVRPEGSVSTLKIQRTERGDSAVYLCASSLLAGGLNTGELFFGEGSRLTVL.

The chain is built from TRBV10-2 and TRBJ1-2; 7 bases align to TRBD1. CDR1 WSHSY and CDR2 SAAADI come from the germline V gene. The CDR3 spans 14 residues. V lost 3 bases, J lost 13 bases, and 14 bases stayed unmatched. CDR3 residues: CASSELTGTARVTF. CDR3 in DNA: TGCGCCAGCAGTGAACTCACCGGGACAGCCAGGGTCACCTTC.

V gene TRBV6-4 combines with J gene TRBJ1-3; 7 bases map to TRBD1. V lost 4 bases to trimming and J lost 2 bases; unmatched junction nucleotides: 11. In germline, CDR1 is MRHNA, CDR2 SNTAGT. The CDR3 runs to 17 residues. The CDR3 is CASSVTRDSIAGNTIYF. The CDR3, as DNA: TGTGCCAGCAGTGTAACTCGGGACAGCATCGCTGGAAACACCATATATTTT.

The chain recombines TRBV7-3 with TRBJ2-3; D is possibly TRBD2 (6 bases). The CDR3 is 13 amino acids. The germline CDR1 and CDR2 sequences are SGHTA and FQGTGA. Trimming removed 3 bases at V and 5 bases at J, with 9 bases between. The CDR3 DNA sequence: TGTGCCAGCAGCTTCCGGGGGAAAGATACGCAGTATTTT. Amino acid sequence: CASSFRGKDTQYF.

The chain has TRBV6-5 and TRBJ1-3; 8 nucleotides agree with TRBD1. The CDR3 contains 15 residues. Germline V lookup: CDR1 MNHEY, CDR2 SVGAGI. The junction had 15 bases not matched to a gene; V was cut back by 10 bases and J by 7 bases. CDR3 nucleotides: TGTGCCACCTCGCCGACAGGGGCGAAGGAGAACACCATATATTTT. Its translation: CATSPTGAKENTIYF.

The V and J genes are TRBV7-8 and TRBJ1-2, with a weak D call TRBD1 (6 bases). Germline CDR1 SGHVS, CDR2 FQNEAQ. The CDR3 has 15 residues. V lost 5 bases, J lost 8 bases, and 21 bases lay in between. The CDR3 is CASSRRGGGRSGYTF. The CDR3 nucleotides are TGTGCCAGCAGCCGACGGGGGGGCGGTAGATCGGGCTACACCTTC.